This passage covers 8 T cell receptor beta chains from one sample sequenced in a study of cytomegalovirus exposure and HLA in healthy donors. Clones were sequenced by immunoSEQ multiplex PCR, and TCRdb holds only the in-frame ones, with some missing. The sample lists under 50,000 clones; 90% to 95% were seen once. The specimen was PBMCs. These receptors originate from a woman younger than 35 in good health and CMV-seropositive.

This clone has just a few counts. This sequence joins TRBV28 and TRBJ1-1, with 7 bases identical to TRBD1. Germline CDR1 MDHEN, CDR2 SYDVKM. With 3 bases clipped from V and 5 bases from J, the junction kept 6 bases outside the gene matches. The CDR3 covers 14 residues. The CDR3 sequence: CASSFRAGGTEAFF. CDR3 DNA: TGTGCCAGCAGTTTCAGGGCAGGGGGTACTGAAGCTTTCTTT.

The chain has TRBV5-6 and TRBJ2-7; D gene ambiguous. V lost 1 base, J lost 6 bases, and 8 bases lay in between. Germline V gene sequence: CDR1 SGHDT, CDR2 YYEEEE. This CDR3 is 12 amino acids long. CDR3 nucleotides: TGTGCCAGCAGCTTGCCGCCCAGCGAGCAGTACTTC. Its translation: CASSLPPSEQYF.

The chain employs TRBV11-3 and TRBJ2-7; 7 bases align to TRBD2. This CDR3 has 16 residues. CDR1 and CDR2 from the germline V gene are SGHNT and YENEEA. J gave up 9 bases and V 4 bases, and 18 bases lay outside the gene matches. The CDR3 bases are TGTGCCAGCAGCTCCCATCCACTAGCGTTGGGAGTAGGGCAGTACTTC. Translated, it gives CASSSHPLALGVGQYF.

The rearrangement uses TRBV6-1 and TRBJ2-1; maybe TRBD2 (7 bases). The V end was cut by 7 bases, the J end by 7 bases, with 20 bases between. The CDR3 is made up of 15 amino acids. Germline V lookup: CDR1 MNHNS, CDR2 SASEGT. CDR3 region: CASIIRGGGRNEQFF. The CDR3 DNA reads as TGTGCCAGCATCATAAGGGGGGGCGGGCGAAATGAGCAGTTCTTC.

V is TRBV28 and J is TRBJ2-3; 10 bases align to TRBD1. Trimming cost V 0 bases and J 5 bases; bases outside gene matches: 11. There are 18 residues in the CDR3. From germline, CDR1 is MDHEN and CDR2 SYDVKM. CDR3 in DNA: TGTGCCAGCAGTTTATGGGACTTCGACAGGGGGCGTAAAGATACGCAGTATTTT. This translates into CASSLWDFDRGRKDTQYF.

This chain joins TRBV28 and TRBJ2-5, with TRBD1 matching over 8 bases. CDR3 size: 12 residues. Losses at the gene ends were 11 bases for V and 5 bases for J; bases not matched to a gene: 7. CDR1 and CDR2 (germline): MDHEN, SYDVKM. The CDR3 nucleotides are TGTGCCTGCCAGGGGGCTGGGGAGACCCAGTACTTC. Translated, it gives CACQGAGETQYF.

This clone turned up a few times. The chain combines TRBV7-2 with TRBJ2-1, with D tentatively TRBD2 (7 bases). Trimming left V 3 bases short and J 2 bases short, with 14 bases between. The CDR3 is 16 amino acids. Germline loops: CDR1 SGHTA, CDR2 FQGNSA. The CDR3 DNA follows: TGTGCCAGCAGCTTGGGGCGGGGGCTAACCTACAATGAGCAGTTCTTC. Amino acids: CASSLGRGLTYNEQFF.

This chain joins TRBV5-4 and TRBJ2-7, with D possibly TRBD2 on 5 matching bases. From germline, CDR1 is SGHNT and CDR2 YYREEE (reference sequence). Trimming removed 0 bases from V and 0 bases from J, with 13 bases in between. The CDR3 is made up of 16 amino acids. CDR3 DNA sequence: TGTGCCAGCAGCTTGGCCAGGTCAGCGGTCTCCTACGAGCAGTACTTC. Protein product: CASSLARSAVSYEQYF.